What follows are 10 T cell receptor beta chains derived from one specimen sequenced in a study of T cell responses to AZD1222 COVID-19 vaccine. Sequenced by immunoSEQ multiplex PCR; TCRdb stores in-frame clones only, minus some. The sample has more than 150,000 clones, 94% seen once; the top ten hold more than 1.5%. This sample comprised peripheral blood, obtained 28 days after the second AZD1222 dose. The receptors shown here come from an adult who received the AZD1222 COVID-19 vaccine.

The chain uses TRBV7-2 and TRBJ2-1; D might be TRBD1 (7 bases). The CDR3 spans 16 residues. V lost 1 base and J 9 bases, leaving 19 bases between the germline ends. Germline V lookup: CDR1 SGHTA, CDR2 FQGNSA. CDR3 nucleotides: TGTGCCAGCAGCTTAGATAGGTCTAGCCAGGGGGGTGAGCAGTTCTTC. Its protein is CASSLDRSSQGGEQFF. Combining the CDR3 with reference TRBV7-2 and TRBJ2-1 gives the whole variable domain GAGVSQSPSNKVTEKGKDVELRCDPISGHTALYWYRQSLGQGLEFLIYFQGNSAPDKSGLPSDRFSAERTGGSVSTLTIQRTQQEDSAVYLCASSLDRSSQGGEQFFGPGTRLTVL.

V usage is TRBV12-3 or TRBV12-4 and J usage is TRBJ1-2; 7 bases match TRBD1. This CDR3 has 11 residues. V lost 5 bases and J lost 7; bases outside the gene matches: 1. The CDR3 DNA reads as TGTGCCAGCAGTCAGGGGGGTGGCTACACCTTC. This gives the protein CASSQGGGYTF.

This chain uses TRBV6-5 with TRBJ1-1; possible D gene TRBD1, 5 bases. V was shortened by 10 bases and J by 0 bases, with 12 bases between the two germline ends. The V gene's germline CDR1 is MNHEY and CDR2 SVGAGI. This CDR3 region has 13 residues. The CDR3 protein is CATTRGVNTEAFF. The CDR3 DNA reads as TGTGCCACCACAAGAGGGGTGAACACTGAAGCTTTCTTT.

The CDR3 loop reads CASSVAQGTTINGYTF. CDR3 sequence (DNA): TGTGCCAGCAGCGTCGCACAGGGGACAACTATAAATGGCTACACCTTC. V is TRBV9 and J is TRBJ1-2; TRBD1 matches 7 bases. The germline V gene encodes CDR1 SGDLS and CDR2 YYNGEE. This CDR3 region has 16 residues. The V segment lost 2 bases and the J segment 6 bases; nucleotides outside the gene matches: 13.

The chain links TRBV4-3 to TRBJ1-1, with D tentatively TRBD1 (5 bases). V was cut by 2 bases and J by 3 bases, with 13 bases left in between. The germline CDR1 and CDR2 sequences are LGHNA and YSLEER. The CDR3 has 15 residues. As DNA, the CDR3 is TGCGCCAGCAGCCAAACCCTCCGAGGGGACACTGAAGCTTTCTTT. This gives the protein CASSQTLRGDTEAFF.

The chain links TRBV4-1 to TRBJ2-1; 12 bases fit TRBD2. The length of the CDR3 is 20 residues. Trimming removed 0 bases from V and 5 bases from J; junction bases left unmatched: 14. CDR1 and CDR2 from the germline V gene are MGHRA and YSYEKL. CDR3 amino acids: CASSQEGPSGRARGDNEQFF. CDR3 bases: TGCGCCAGCAGCCAAGAGGGGCCTAGCGGGAGGGCCCGGGGAGACAATGAGCAGTTCTTC.

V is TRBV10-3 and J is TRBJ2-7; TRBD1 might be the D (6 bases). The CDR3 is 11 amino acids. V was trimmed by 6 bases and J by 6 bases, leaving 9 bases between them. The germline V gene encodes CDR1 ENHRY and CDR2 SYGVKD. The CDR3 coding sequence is TGTGCCATCAGCAGGGGTGGCGAGCAGTACTTC. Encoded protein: CAISRGGEQYF.

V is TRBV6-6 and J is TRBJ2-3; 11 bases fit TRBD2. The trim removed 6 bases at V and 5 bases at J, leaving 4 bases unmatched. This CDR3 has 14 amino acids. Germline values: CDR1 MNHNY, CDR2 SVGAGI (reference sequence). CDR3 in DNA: TGTGCCAGCAGACTAGCGGGAGTAGGAGATACGCAGTATTTT. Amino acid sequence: CASRLAGVGDTQYF.

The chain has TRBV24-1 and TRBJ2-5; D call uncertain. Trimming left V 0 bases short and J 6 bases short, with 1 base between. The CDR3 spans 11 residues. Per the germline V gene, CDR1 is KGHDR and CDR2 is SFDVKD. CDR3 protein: CATSDLKTQYF. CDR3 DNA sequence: TGTGCCACCAGTGATTTGAAGACCCAGTACTTC.

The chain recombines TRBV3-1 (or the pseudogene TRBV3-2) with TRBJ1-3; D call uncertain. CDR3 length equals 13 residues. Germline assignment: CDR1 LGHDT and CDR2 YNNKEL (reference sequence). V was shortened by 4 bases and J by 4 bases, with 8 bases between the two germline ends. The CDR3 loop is CASSPMGGNTIYF. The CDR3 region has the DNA TGTGCCAGCAGCCCGATGGGCGGAAACACCATATATTTT.